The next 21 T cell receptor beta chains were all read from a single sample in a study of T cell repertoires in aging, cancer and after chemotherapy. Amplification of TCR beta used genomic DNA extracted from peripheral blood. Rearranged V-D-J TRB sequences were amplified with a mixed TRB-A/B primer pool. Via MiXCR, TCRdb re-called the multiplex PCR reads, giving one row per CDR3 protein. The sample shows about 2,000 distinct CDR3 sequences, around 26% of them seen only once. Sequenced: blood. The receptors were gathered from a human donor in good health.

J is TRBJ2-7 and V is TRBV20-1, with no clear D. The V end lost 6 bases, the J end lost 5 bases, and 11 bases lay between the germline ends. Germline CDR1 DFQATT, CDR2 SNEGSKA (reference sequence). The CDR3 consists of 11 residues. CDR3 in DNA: TGCAGTGCCAGCCGCACGAACGAGCAGTACTTC. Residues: CSASRTNEQYF.

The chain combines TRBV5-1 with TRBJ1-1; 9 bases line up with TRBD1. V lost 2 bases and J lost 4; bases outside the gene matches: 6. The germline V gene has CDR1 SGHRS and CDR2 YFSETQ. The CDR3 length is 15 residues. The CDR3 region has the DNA TGCGCCAGCAGCTTAGTTGGACAGGGGATCACTGAAGCTTTCTTT. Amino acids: CASSLVGQGITEAFF.

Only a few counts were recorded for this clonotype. The CDR3 bases are TGTGCCAGCAGCTTGGCTGGGACAGATACGCAGTATTTT. Protein product: CASSLAGTDTQYF. J is TRBJ2-3 and V is TRBV5-4; the D is unclear. The germline gives CDR1 SGHNT, CDR2 YYREEE (reference sequence). The CDR3 is 13 amino acids. V shed 0 bases and J shed 3 bases, with 5 bases lying between them.

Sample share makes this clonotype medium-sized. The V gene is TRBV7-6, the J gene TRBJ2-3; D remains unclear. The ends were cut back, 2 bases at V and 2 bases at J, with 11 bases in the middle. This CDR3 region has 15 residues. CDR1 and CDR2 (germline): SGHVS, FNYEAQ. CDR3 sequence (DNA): TGTGCCAGCAGCTTATCCCTATCCACCACAGATACGCAGTATTTT. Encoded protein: CASSLSLSTTDTQYF.

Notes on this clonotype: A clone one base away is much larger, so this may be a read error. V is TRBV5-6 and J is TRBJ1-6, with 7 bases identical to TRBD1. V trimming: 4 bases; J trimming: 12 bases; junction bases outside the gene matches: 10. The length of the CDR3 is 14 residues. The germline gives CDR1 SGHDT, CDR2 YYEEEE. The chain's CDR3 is CASSGWDRELPLHF. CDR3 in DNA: TGTGCCAGCAGCGGGTGGGACAGAGAATTACCCCTCCACTTT.

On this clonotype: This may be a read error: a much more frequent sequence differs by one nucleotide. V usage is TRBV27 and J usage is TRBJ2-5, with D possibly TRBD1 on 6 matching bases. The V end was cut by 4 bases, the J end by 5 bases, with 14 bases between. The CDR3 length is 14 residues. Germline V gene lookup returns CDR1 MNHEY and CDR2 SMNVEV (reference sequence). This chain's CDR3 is CASSYLTGKETQYF. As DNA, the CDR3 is TGTGCCAGCAGTTACCTAACAGGGAAGGAGACCCAGTACTTC.

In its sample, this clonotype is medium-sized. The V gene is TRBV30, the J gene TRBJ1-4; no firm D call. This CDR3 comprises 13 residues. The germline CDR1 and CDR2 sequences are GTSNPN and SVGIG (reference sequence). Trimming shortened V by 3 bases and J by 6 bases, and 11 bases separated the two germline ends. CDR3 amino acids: CAWRTHADEKLFF. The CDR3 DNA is TGTGCCTGGAGGACTCATGCGGATGAAAAACTGTTTTTT.

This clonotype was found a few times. The CDR3 is CATSDATPKGATGELFF. Written as DNA, the CDR3 is TGTGCCACCAGTGATGCGACACCGAAGGGTGCCACCGGGGAGCTGTTTTTT. The chain links TRBV24-1 to TRBJ2-2; unclear D gene. This CDR3 has 17 amino acids. CDR1 and CDR2 (germline): KGHDR, SFDVKD. V dropped 3 bases and J dropped 4 bases, with 17 bases sitting between them.

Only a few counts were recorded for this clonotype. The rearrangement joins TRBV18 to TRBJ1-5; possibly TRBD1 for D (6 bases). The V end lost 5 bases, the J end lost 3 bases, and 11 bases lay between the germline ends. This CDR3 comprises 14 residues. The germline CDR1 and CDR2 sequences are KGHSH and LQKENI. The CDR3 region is CASSTTGYNQPQHF. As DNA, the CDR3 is TGTGCCAGCTCAACCACAGGGTACAATCAGCCCCAGCATTTT.

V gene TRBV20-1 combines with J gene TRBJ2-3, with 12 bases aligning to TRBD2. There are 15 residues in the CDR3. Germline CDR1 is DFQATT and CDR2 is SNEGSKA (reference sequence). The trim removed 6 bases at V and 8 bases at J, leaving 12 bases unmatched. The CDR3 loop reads CSAKRLAGDVGTQYF. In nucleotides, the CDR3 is TGCAGTGCGAAGAGACTAGCGGGAGATGTAGGTACGCAGTATTTT.

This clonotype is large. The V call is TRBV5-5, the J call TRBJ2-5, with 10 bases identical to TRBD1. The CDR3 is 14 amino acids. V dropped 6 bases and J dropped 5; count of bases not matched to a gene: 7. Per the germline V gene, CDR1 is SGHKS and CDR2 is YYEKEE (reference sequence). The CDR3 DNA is TGTGCCAGCACCATGACAGGGGGCATGGAGACCCAGTACTTC. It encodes CASTMTGGMETQYF.

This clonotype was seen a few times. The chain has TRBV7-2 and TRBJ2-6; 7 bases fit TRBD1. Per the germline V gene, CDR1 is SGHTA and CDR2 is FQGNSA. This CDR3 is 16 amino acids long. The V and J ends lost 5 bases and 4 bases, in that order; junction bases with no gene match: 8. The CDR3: CASSPTTGAGANVLTF. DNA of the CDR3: TGTGCCAGCAGCCCCACCACAGGGGCCGGGGCCAACGTCCTGACTTTC.

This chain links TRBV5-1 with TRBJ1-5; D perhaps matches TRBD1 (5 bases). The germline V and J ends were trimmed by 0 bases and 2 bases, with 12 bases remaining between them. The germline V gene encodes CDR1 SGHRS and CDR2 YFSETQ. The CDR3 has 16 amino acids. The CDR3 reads CASSLEGVAGNQPQHF. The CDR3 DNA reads TGCGCCAGCAGCTTGGAAGGGGTCGCGGGCAATCAGCCCCAGCATTTT.

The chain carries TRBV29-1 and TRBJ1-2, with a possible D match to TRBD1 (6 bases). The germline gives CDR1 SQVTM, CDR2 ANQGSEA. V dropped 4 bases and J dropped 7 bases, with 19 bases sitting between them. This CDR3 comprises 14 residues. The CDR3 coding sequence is TGCAGCGTTGGTGGCGCGGGGGGCATTGGTGGCTACACCTTC. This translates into CSVGGAGGIGGYTF.

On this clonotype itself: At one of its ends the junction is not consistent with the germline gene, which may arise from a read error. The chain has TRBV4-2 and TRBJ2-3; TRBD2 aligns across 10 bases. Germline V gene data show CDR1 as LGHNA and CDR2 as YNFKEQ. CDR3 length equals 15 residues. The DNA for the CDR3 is TGTGCCAGCAGCCTAGCGGGGGGTAGCAAAGATACGCAGTATTTT. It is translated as CASSLAGGSKDTQYF.

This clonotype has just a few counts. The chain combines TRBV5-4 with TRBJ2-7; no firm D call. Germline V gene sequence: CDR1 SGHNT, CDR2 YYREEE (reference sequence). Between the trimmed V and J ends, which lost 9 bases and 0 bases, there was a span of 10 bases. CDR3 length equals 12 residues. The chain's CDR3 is CAISTYSYEQYF. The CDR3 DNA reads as TGTGCCATCTCGACATACTCCTACGAGCAGTACTTC.

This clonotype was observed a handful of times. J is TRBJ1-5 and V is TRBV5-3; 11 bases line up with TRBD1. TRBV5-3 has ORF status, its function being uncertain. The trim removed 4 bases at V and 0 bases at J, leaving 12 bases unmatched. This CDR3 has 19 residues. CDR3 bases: TGTGCCAGAAGCCTTGGAGGACAGGGGGCGAGTATTAGCAATCAGCCCCAGCATTTT. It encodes CARSLGGQGASISNQPQHF.

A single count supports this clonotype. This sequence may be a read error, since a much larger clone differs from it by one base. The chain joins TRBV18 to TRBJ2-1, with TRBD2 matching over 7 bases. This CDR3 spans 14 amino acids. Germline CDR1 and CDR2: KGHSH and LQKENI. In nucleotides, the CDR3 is TGTACCAGCTCGCCCCCCGCGGGGGTGAATGAGCAGTTCTTC. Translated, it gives CTSSPPAGVNEQFF.

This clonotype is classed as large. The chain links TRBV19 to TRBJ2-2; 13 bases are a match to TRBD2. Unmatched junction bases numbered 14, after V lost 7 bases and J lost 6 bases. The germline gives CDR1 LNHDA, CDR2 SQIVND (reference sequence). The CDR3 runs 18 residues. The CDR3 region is CASTDRTSGGARSGELFF. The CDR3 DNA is TGTGCCAGTACCGACCGCACTAGCGGGGGGGCTAGGTCCGGGGAGCTGTTTTTT. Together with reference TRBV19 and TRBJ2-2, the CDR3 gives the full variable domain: DGGITQSPKYLFRKEGQNVTLSCEQNLNHDAMYWYRQDPGQGLRLIYYSQIVNDFQKGDIAEGYSVSREKKESFPLTVTSAQKNPTAFYLCASTDRTSGGARSGELFFGEGSRLTVL.

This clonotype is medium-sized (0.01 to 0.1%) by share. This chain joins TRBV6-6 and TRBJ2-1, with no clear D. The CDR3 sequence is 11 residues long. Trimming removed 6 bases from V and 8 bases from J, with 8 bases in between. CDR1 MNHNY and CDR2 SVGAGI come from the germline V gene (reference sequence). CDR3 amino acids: CASSPSDEQFF. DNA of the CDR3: TGTGCCAGCAGCCCTTCAGATGAGCAGTTCTTC.

CDR3 bases: TGTGCCAGTAGTATAGATGAGGGTTGGGTTCGGTTCTTC. Its protein is CASSIDEGWVRFF. The rearrangement uses TRBV19 and TRBJ2-1; TRBD2 is a possible D gene (5 bases). Per the germline V gene, CDR1 is LNHDA and CDR2 is SQIVND (reference sequence). Trimming took 0 bases from V and 15 from J, leaving 15 bases between them. The CDR3 is 13 residues long.